These T cell receptor beta chains were read from a single sample in a study of T cell repertoires in cytomegalovirus infection. No cognate antigen is known for these TCRs. TCRdb processed the reads anew with MiXCR; each CDR3 protein has one entry. The sample carries about a million distinct CDR3 sequences, around 30% recorded once. Sequencing used cultured CD8+ T cells from PBMCs, obtained from culture after CMV antigen stimulation. The receptors shown here come from a human donor in good health (CMV status not recorded). Some clones in this sample may be carry-over from other donors' samples. CDR3s include the opening cysteine and the closing phenylalanine or tryptophan. Fields, in order: D gene, clone size, V gene, J gene, CDR3 DNA, CDR3 protein. The D gene is left open where the match is weak. The listing skips clone size in some rows; elsewhere it reads once, few, many or a size class.

D: NA
size: many
V: TRBV28
J: TRBJ2-1
DNA: TGTGCCAGCAGTTTATTTGGGGGCGGGACCTACAATGAGCAGTTCTTC
CDR3: CASSLFGGGTYNEQFF

D: NA
size: few
V: TRBV12-3/TRBV12-4
J: TRBJ1-1
DNA: TGTGCCAGCAGTCCCGGGGAGACTGAAGCTTTCTTT
CDR3: CASSPGETEAFF

D: NA
size: NA
V: TRBV20-1
J: TRBJ2-1
DNA: TGCAGTGTTCCCTCCAGGAGCTCCTACAATGAGCAGTTCTTC
CDR3: CSVPSRSSYNEQFF

D: NA
size: few
V: TRBV5-4
J: TRBJ2-2
DNA: TGTGCCAGCAGCCCTGGACCGGGGGCCGGGGAGCTGTTTTTT
CDR3: CASSPGPGAGELFF

D: TRBD1
size: few
V: TRBV9
J: TRBJ2-7
DNA: TGTGCCAGCAGCGTAGCAGGGGACAGGAGATACGAGCAGTACTTC
CDR3: CASSVAGDRRYEQYF

D: NA
size: NA
V: TRBV6-1
J: TRBJ1-1
DNA: TGTGCCAGCAGTGAGCAGGGTCACACTTTTGAAGCTTTCTTT
CDR3: CASSEQGHTFEAFF

D: NA
size: NA
V: TRBV5-6
J: TRBJ1-6
DNA: TGTGCCAGCAGCTCCCTTTCAGGGGTAAGCTATAATTCACCCCTCCACTTT
CDR3: CASSSLSGVSYNSPLHF

D: NA
size: NA
V: TRBV7-9
J: TRBJ2-7
DNA: TGTGCCAGCAGCCCAGACAGAACCGTCTACGAGCAGTACTTC
CDR3: CASSPDRTVYEQYF

D: NA
size: NA
V: TRBV12-3/TRBV12-4
J: TRBJ2-3
DNA: TGTGCCAGCAGTTTTCTAGGATCTCCAGATACGCAGTATTTT
CDR3: CASSFLGSPDTQYF

D: NA
size: NA
V: TRBV6-6
J: TRBJ1-6
DNA: TGTGCCAGCAGTTACCCGGAGGAGGAGGGGGATAATTCACCCCTCCACTTT
CDR3: CASSYPEEEGDNSPLHF

D: NA
size: once
V: TRBV19
J: TRBJ2-2
DNA: TGTGCCAGTAGGTTCTACCCGGGGGTGATGAACACCGGGGAGCTGTTTTTT
CDR3: CASRFYPGVMNTGELFF

D: TRBD1
size: NA
V: TRBV7-9
J: TRBJ1-1
DNA: TGTGCCAGCAGCTTAGTGGGACAGGGAAGCGTCGTGAACACTGAAGCTTTCTTT
CDR3: CASSLVGQGSVVNTEAFF

D: TRBD1
size: NA
V: TRBV5-4
J: TRBJ1-1
DNA: TGTGCCAGCAGCCCTGGACAGGGTTTGGGCACTGAAGCTTTCTTT
CDR3: CASSPGQGLGTEAFF

D: TRBD2
size: many
V: TRBV2
J: TRBJ2-3
DNA: TGTGCCAGCAGTGGGACTAGCGGGGGCCAAGATACGCAGTATTTT
CDR3: CASSGTSGGQDTQYF

D: NA
size: few
V: TRBV7-6
J: TRBJ2-7
DNA: TGTGCCAGCAGCTTAGTGACGGAGGGGTTCGAGCAGTACTTC
CDR3: CASSLVTEGFEQYF

D: NA
size: NA
V: TRBV4-1
J: TRBJ2-5
DNA: TGCGCCAGCAGCCAAGGAGCAGAGGTTATGGAGACCCAGTACTTC
CDR3: CASSQGAEVMETQYF

D: NA
size: NA
V: TRBV12-5
J: TRBJ2-1
DNA: TGTGCTAGTGGTTTGGTTGGACAAGATTACAATGAGCAGTTCTTC
CDR3: CASGLVGQDYNEQFF

D: NA
size: NA
V: TRBV7-2
J: TRBJ2-3
DNA: TGTGCCAGCAGCTCGACATTCCATAGCACAGATACGCAGTATTTT
CDR3: CASSSTFHSTDTQYF

D: NA
size: many
V: TRBV11-3
J: TRBJ1-5
DNA: TGTGCCAGCAGCTTAGATCCCAGGGATGATAGGAGCAATCAGCCCCAGCATTTT
CDR3: CASSLDPRDDRSNQPQHF

D: TRBD2
size: many
V: TRBV7-6
J: TRBJ2-1
DNA: TGTGCCAGCAGCTCGGCGGGGGGCACCTACAATGAGCAGTTCTTC
CDR3: CASSSAGGTYNEQFF

D: NA
size: NA
V: TRBV10-1
J: TRBJ2-7
DNA: TGCGCCAGCAGGACTTTCGGGACCCCACGCTTCTACGAGCAGTACTTC
CDR3: CASRTFGTPRFYEQYF

D: TRBD1
size: few
V: TRBV27
J: TRBJ1-5
DNA: TGTGCCAGCAGTTCATGGGACAGGGGGCAGAATCAGCCCCAGCATTTT
CDR3: CASSSWDRGQNQPQHF

D: NA
size: NA
V: TRBV27
J: TRBJ2-1
DNA: TGTGCCAGCAGTTTATGGGACGAATACAATGAGCAGTTCTTC
CDR3: CASSLWDEYNEQFF

D: NA
size: many
V: TRBV7-2
J: TRBJ2-7
DNA: TGTGCCAGCAGCCCACACCACCAGGGGTTCCCCGAAGGCGAGCAGTACTTC
CDR3: CASSPHHQGFPEGEQYF

D: NA
size: NA
V: TRBV3-1
J: TRBJ2-7
DNA: TGTGCCAGCAGTCATCGGGACATCGGCTACGAGCAGTACTTC
CDR3: CASSHRDIGYEQYF

D: TRBD1
size: NA
V: TRBV24-1
J: TRBJ1-5
DNA: TGTGCCACCAGTGACGACAGGGGTAGCAATCAGCCCCAGCATTTT
CDR3: CATSDDRGSNQPQHF

D: NA
size: NA
V: TRBV5-1
J: TRBJ2-3
DNA: TGCGCCAGCAGCTTACTTGGGACTCGCAGCACAGATACGCAGTATTTT
CDR3: CASSLLGTRSTDTQYF

D: TRBD1
size: NA
V: TRBV2
J: TRBJ1-1
DNA: TGTGCCAGCAGTTCACCGGGACAGGTAAACACTGAAGCTTTCTTT
CDR3: CASSSPGQVNTEAFF

D: NA
size: few
V: TRBV7-6
J: TRBJ2-7
DNA: TGTGCCAGCACCCCTACGGGTTACACCTACGAGCAGTACTTC
CDR3: CASTPTGYTYEQYF

D: TRBD2
size: NA
V: TRBV11-2
J: TRBJ2-5
DNA: TGTGCCAGCAGCTCCCGTCTAGCGGGGGAATCAGAGACCCAGTACTTC
CDR3: CASSSRLAGESETQYF

D: TRBD2
size: NA
V: TRBV12-3/TRBV12-4
J: TRBJ2-3
DNA: TGTGCCGGCAGTCCCCCGGGGGGTGACGGGCAGTATTTT
CDR3: CAGSPPGGDGQYF

D: TRBD2
size: few
V: TRBV12-3/TRBV12-4
J: TRBJ2-7
DNA: TGTGCCAGCAGTTTTCTGGCGGGGGGTTTATACGAGCAGTACTTC
CDR3: CASSFLAGGLYEQYF

D: NA
size: few
V: TRBV7-9
J: TRBJ2-3
DNA: TGTGCCAGCAGCGACACCATATCTACAGATACGCAGTATTTT
CDR3: CASSDTISTDTQYF

D: NA
size: few
V: TRBV6-2/TRBV6-3
J: TRBJ2-5
DNA: TGTGCCAGCAGCCCTCTACAGGGAGAAGAGACCCAGTACTTC
CDR3: CASSPLQGEETQYF

D: TRBD1
size: few
V: TRBV7-9
J: TRBJ2-7
DNA: TGTGCCAGCAGCTTAGACGCAGGGGGCTACCGCTTTGTCTACGAGCAGTACTTC
CDR3: CASSLDAGGYRFVYEQYF

D: TRBD1
size: few
V: TRBV12-3/TRBV12-4
J: TRBJ1-5
DNA: TGTGCCAGCAGTGCCGACAGGGGGCTCAATCAGCCCCAGCATTTT
CDR3: CASSADRGLNQPQHF

D: NA
size: NA
V: TRBV27
J: TRBJ1-6
DNA: TGTGCCAGCAGTTTAGGGGGCAACTATAATTCACCCCTCCACTTT
CDR3: CASSLGGNYNSPLHF

D: NA
size: many
V: TRBV7-6
J: TRBJ1-1
DNA: TGTGCCAGCAGCAGGGGACCGCGGGGCACTGAAGCTTTCTTT
CDR3: CASSRGPRGTEAFF

D: NA
size: NA
V: TRBV3-1
J: TRBJ2-3
DNA: TGTGCCAGCAGCCAAGAAATGACAGATACGCAGTATTTT
CDR3: CASSQEMTDTQYF

D: NA
size: NA
V: TRBV9
J: TRBJ2-7
DNA: TGTGCCAGCAGCGTAGGAAAAGGGGAGTACTACGAGCAGTACTTC
CDR3: CASSVGKGEYYEQYF

D: TRBD1
size: NA
V: TRBV10-3
J: TRBJ1-2
DNA: TGTGCCATCAGCGGGACAGGGGCTAACTATGGCTACACCTTC
CDR3: CAISGTGANYGYTF

D: TRBD1
size: NA
V: TRBV5-5
J: TRBJ1-5
DNA: TGTGCCGGCAGCTTGGCAGGGGGAAGTTATCAGCCCCAGCATTTT
CDR3: CAGSLAGGSYQPQHF

D: NA
size: NA
V: TRBV28
J: TRBJ1-2
DNA: TGTGCCAGCAGCCCCGAAGGGGGTTGGATCTCTCCTAATGGCTACACCTTC
CDR3: CASSPEGGWISPNGYTF

D: NA
size: few
V: TRBV11-3
J: TRBJ2-2
DNA: TGTGCCAGCAGCTTAGGTTTTATGAACACCGGGGAGCTGTTTTTT
CDR3: CASSLGFMNTGELFF

D: NA
size: NA
V: TRBV27
J: TRBJ1-2
DNA: TGTGCCAGCAGATCCGACACGGTCTATGGCTACACCTTC
CDR3: CASRSDTVYGYTF

D: TRBD1
size: few
V: TRBV4-1
J: TRBJ1-1
DNA: TGCGCCAGCAGCCATCCAACGGGGACAGCAGTGAACACTGAAGCTTTCTTT
CDR3: CASSHPTGTAVNTEAFF

D: TRBD1
size: NA
V: TRBV4-1
J: TRBJ2-7
DNA: TGCGCCAGCAGCCCCAGGGGGACAGGGGCCTACGAGCAGTACTTC
CDR3: CASSPRGTGAYEQYF

D: TRBD1
size: NA
V: TRBV15
J: TRBJ1-2
DNA: TGTGCCACCAGCCCCGTTTTACTGACAGGGGGCGCGTTTGATGGCTACACCTTC
CDR3: CATSPVLLTGGAFDGYTF

D: NA
size: once
V: TRBV6-2/TRBV6-3
J: TRBJ1-5
DNA: TGTGCCAGCAGATCCCTTGGGGAACGGGGACAGCCCCAGCATTTT
CDR3: CASRSLGERGQPQHF

D: TRBD1
size: NA
V: TRBV7-2
J: TRBJ1-1
DNA: TGTGCCAGCAGCTTTCCGGACAGGGTTACTTTCTTT
CDR3: CASSFPDRVTFF